Here is one T cell receptor (beta chain) with its context. The CDR3 runs to 16 residues. Germline V CDR1 and CDR2: PRHDT, FYEKMQ (reference sequence). The ends were cut back, 4 bases at V and 2 bases at J, with 15 bases in the middle. Clones were sequenced by immunoSEQ multiplex PCR, and TCRdb holds only the in-frame ones, with some missing. The table includes about 35,000 clones, around 92% detected once. The data stem from a study of chemoradiotherapy in HPV16-positive cancers. Here the sequenced sample was blood, taken from a patient who underwent chemoradiotherapy. The J gene is TRBJ2-1, the V gene TRBV13, with D unclear. The source is a human donor with HPV-associated anogenital cancer. The CDR3 sequence is CASSSRDLGTYNEQFF. The CDR3, as DNA: TGTGCCAGCAGCTCCCGAGACCTGGGCACCTACAATGAGCAGTTCTTC.